A single sample gave rise to the 28 T cell receptor beta chains below, sequenced in a study of blood T cell repertoires in COVID-19. Libraries were prepared by immunoSEQ multiplex PCR; TCRdb keeps only in-frame clonotypes and omits some of them. Of about 46,000 clones in the sample, around nine tenths were seen once. The sequencing sample was made of peripheral blood. These receptors were collected from a man aged 65-85 years with active COVID-19.

This chain joins TRBV18 and TRBJ2-3; no definite D call. CDR1 KGHSH and CDR2 LQKENI come from the germline V gene. The CDR3 has 14 residues. Trimming left V 3 bases short and J 0 bases short, with 7 bases between. CDR3 DNA: TGTGCCAGCTCACCTAGCCTTAGCACAGATACGCAGTATTTT. It specifies CASSPSLSTDTQYF. The full variable domain, in which reference TRBV18 and TRBJ2-3 provide the parts outside the CDR3, is NAGVMQNPRHLVRRRGQEARLRCSPMKGHSHVYWYRQLPEEGLKFMVYLQKENIIDESGMPKERFSAEFPKEGPSILRIQQVVRGDSAAYFCASSPSLSTDTQYFGPGTRLTVL.

The chain combines TRBV7-2 with TRBJ2-3; D is possibly TRBD2 (6 bases). Germline V gene lookup returns CDR1 SGHTA and CDR2 FQGNSA. The CDR3 runs 15 residues. Trimming shortened V by 5 bases and J by 2 bases, and 14 bases separated the two germline ends. In DNA, the CDR3 is TGTGCCAGCAGCCCCTGGAGGGGAGCCACAGATACGCAGTATTTT. Protein sequence: CASSPWRGATDTQYF.

Of note for this clone: This CDR3 is also generated by other DNA sequences in the sample. The chain carries TRBV6-6 and TRBJ2-7, with a weak D call TRBD2 (6 bases). The CDR3 is made up of 12 amino acids. Germline assignment: CDR1 MNHNY and CDR2 SVGAGI (reference sequence). V dropped 0 bases and J dropped 6 bases, with 6 bases sitting between them. In DNA form, the CDR3 reads TGTGCCAGCAGTTACTCGCGGGGCGAGCAGTACTTC. Residues: CASSYSRGEQYF.

The V call is TRBV18, the J call TRBJ1-2; no firm D call. The CDR3 runs to 14 residues. Per germline, CDR1 KGHSH and CDR2 LQKENI. V dropped 6 bases and J dropped 8 bases, with 19 bases sitting between them. In DNA form, the CDR3 reads TGTGCCAGCTCTCAATATTTTACGGGGAACGGCTACACCTTC. Its protein is CASSQYFTGNGYTF. The full variable domain, rest sourced from reference TRBV18 and TRBJ1-2, is NAGVMQNPRHLVRRRGQEARLRCSPMKGHSHVYWYRQLPEEGLKFMVYLQKENIIDESGMPKERFSAEFPKEGPSILRIQQVVRGDSAAYFCASSQYFTGNGYTFGSGTRLTVV.

The chain recombines TRBV5-1 with TRBJ1-4; tentatively, D is TRBD1 (6 bases). The germline V gene encodes CDR1 SGHRS and CDR2 YFSETQ. The CDR3 consists of 13 residues. The V end lost 4 bases, the J end lost 7 bases, and 11 bases lay between the germline ends. In DNA form, the CDR3 reads TGCGCCAGCAGCCAGGGGTTGGGTGAAAAACTGTTTTTT. The encoded protein is CASSQGLGEKLFF.

This chain connects TRBV6-5 to TRBJ2-7; possibly TRBD2 for D (6 bases). Trimming left V 0 bases short and J 4 bases short, with 10 bases between. The length of the CDR3 is 14 residues. Germline V gene sequence: CDR1 MNHEY, CDR2 SVGAGI. In DNA form, the CDR3 reads TGTGCCAGCAGTTACTCGGCCGGGGGATACGAGCAGTACTTC. The encoded protein is CASSYSAGGYEQYF.

J is TRBJ2-3 and V is TRBV28; 12 nucleotides match TRBD2. The ends lost 8 bases at V and 3 bases at J; junction bases unmatched: 3. CDR1 MDHEN and CDR2 SYDVKM come from the germline V gene. This CDR3 spans 14 amino acids. The chain's CDR3 is CASASGGETDTQYF. For the CDR3, the DNA is TGTGCCAGCGCTAGCGGGGGGGAAACAGATACGCAGTATTTT.

This sequence joins TRBV28 and TRBJ1-1, with TRBD1 identical over 8 bases. After removal of 6 bases from V and 1 base from J, the junction contained 7 bases not matched to a gene. The CDR3 has 15 residues. Germline CDR1 and CDR2: MDHEN and SYDVKM. Here the CDR3 reads CASSEQGVANTEAFF. CDR3 coding DNA: TGTGCCAGCAGCGAACAGGGGGTCGCGAACACTGAAGCTTTCTTT.

This sequence joins TRBV9 and TRBJ2-7, with 7 bases aligning to TRBD2. The CDR3 sequence is 14 residues long. Unmatched junction bases numbered 6, after V lost 4 bases and J lost 2 bases. Germline V CDR1 and CDR2: SGDLS, YYNGEE. The CDR3 loop reads CASSTQAGAYEQYF. CDR3 DNA sequence: TGTGCCAGCAGCACCCAGGCGGGGGCCTACGAGCAGTACTTC.

The chain employs TRBV4-3 and TRBJ1-3, with TRBD1 matching 7 bases. The length of the CDR3 is 14 residues. J was trimmed by 8 bases and V by 6 bases; bases with no gene match: 10. From germline, CDR1 is LGHNA and CDR2 YSLEER. DNA for the CDR3: TGCGCCAGCAGACGACAGGGTTTGTGGGACACCATATATTTT. Translation: CASRRQGLWDTIYF.

Only a few counts were recorded for this clone. The rearrangement uses TRBV6-2 or TRBV6-3 and TRBJ1-5; 7 nucleotides align to TRBD1. With V trimmed by 5 bases and J by 4 bases, 5 bases remained unmatched. Germline-derived CDR1 and CDR2 are MNHEY and SVGEGT. The CDR3 is 14 residues long. As DNA, the CDR3 is TGTGCCAGCAGTCGACAGGGAAATAATCAGCCCCAGCATTTT. Translated: CASSRQGNNQPQHF.

The rearrangement uses TRBV6-5 and TRBJ2-7; 7 bases align to TRBD1. J gave up 0 bases and V 5 bases, and 7 bases lay outside the gene matches. This CDR3 is 15 amino acids long. The V gene's germline CDR1 is MNHEY and CDR2 SVGAGI. CDR3 sequence reads: CASSPAGTVSYEQYF. In nucleotides, the CDR3 is TGTGCCAGCAGTCCAGCCGGGACAGTCTCCTACGAGCAGTACTTC.

This chain uses TRBV15 with TRBJ1-5; possible D gene TRBD1, 6 bases. Trimming took 0 bases from V and 4 from J, leaving 10 bases between them. Germline CDR1 LNHNV, CDR2 YYDKDF (reference sequence). This CDR3 is built from 15 residues. DNA of the CDR3: TGTGCCACCAGCAGAGAACAGGGTTTGAATCAGCCCCAGCATTTT. Translating gives CATSREQGLNQPQHF.

The chain recombines TRBV7-2 with TRBJ2-1; 11 nucleotides align to TRBD2. Trimming removed 8 bases from V and 7 bases from J; junction bases left unmatched: 10. Germline loops: CDR1 SGHTA, CDR2 FQGNSA. The CDR3 loop spans 15 amino acids. This CDR3 reads CASGTRTSGLNEQFF. The CDR3 bases are TGTGCCAGCGGAACCCGGACTAGCGGGTTAAATGAGCAGTTCTTC.

This chain uses TRBV4-2 with TRBJ2-1; perhaps TRBD2 as D (6 bases). V was pared by 1 base and J by 3 bases, with 10 bases between. In germline, CDR1 is LGHNA, CDR2 YNFKEQ. The CDR3 sequence is 15 residues long. The CDR3 protein is CASSQGLASYNEQFF. In DNA form, the CDR3 reads TGTGCCAGCAGCCAAGGTCTAGCGAGCTACAATGAGCAGTTCTTC.

This clone occurred once. At the DNA level, this CDR3 is encoded by other sequences in the same sample as well. In DNA, the CDR3 is TGTGCCAGCAGTTTATCCACCTACAATGAGCAGTTCTTC. It translates to CASSLSTYNEQFF. J is TRBJ2-1 and V is TRBV27; D ambiguous. The CDR3 totals 13 residues. CDR1 and CDR2 from the germline V gene are MNHEY and SMNVEV (reference sequence). V was clipped by 0 bases and J by 2 bases, with 2 bases between them.

The V gene is TRBV4-2, the J gene TRBJ1-6; 10 positions match TRBD1. V gave up 5 bases and J gave up 5 bases; unmatched junction bases: 9. Germline CDR1 is LGHNA and CDR2 is YNFKEQ. This CDR3 spans 17 amino acids. The CDR3 region is CASSSDRGRDDNSPLHF. DNA for the CDR3: TGTGCCAGCAGCTCAGACAGGGGGCGTGACGATAATTCACCCCTCCACTTT.

The rearrangement links TRBV19 to TRBJ1-1, with D maybe TRBD1 (5 bases). This CDR3 spans 15 amino acids. CDR1 is LNHDA, CDR2 SQIVND, per germline (reference sequence). V lost 8 bases and J lost 1, with 17 bases in between. CDR3 sequence (DNA): TGTGCCAGTTGTAGGAGTGGGGCCACGAACACTGAAGCTTTCTTT. This gives the protein CASCRSGATNTEAFF. The full variable domain, with the rest looked up from reference TRBV19 and TRBJ1-1, is DGGITQSPKYLFRKEGQNVTLSCEQNLNHDAMYWYRQDPGQGLRLIYYSQIVNDFQKGDIAEGYSVSREKKESFPLTVTSAQKNPTAFYLCASCRSGATNTEAFFGQGTRLTVV.

The chain joins TRBV28 to TRBJ1-2; 8 nucleotides line up with TRBD1. The CDR3 runs 13 residues. Germline V CDR1 and CDR2: MDHEN, SYDVKM. With V trimmed by 3 bases and J by 5 bases, 2 bases remained unmatched. The CDR3 nucleotides read TGTGCCAGCAGTTTGACAGGGGATTATGGCTACACCTTC. Protein product: CASSLTGDYGYTF.

The gene calls are TRBV6-2 or TRBV6-3 and TRBJ1-3; possible D gene TRBD1, 5 bases. Trimming pared 4 bases from V and 0 bases from J, leaving 13 bases between. This CDR3 comprises 16 residues. Germline V lookup: CDR1 MNHEY, CDR2 SVGEGT. CDR3 nucleotides: TGTGCCAGCAGTTTAAGCGGCGGGGCCTCTGGAAACACCATATATTTT. The encoded protein is CASSLSGGASGNTIYF.

The chain couples TRBV7-9 to TRBJ2-3, with TRBD1 as a possible D gene (5 bases). V lost 9 bases to trimming and J lost 3 bases, with 7 bases between them. Looked up from germline, CDR1 is SEHNR and CDR2 is FQNEAQ (reference sequence). This CDR3 is 11 amino acids long. CDR3 sequence: CASQGTDTQYF. CDR3 in DNA: TGTGCCAGTCAGGGTACAGATACGCAGTATTTT. The whole variable domain, filled in from reference TRBV7-9 and TRBJ2-3, reads DTGVSQNPRHKITKRGQNVTFRCDPISEHNRLYWYRQTLGQGPEFLTYFQNEAQLEKSRLLSDRFSAERPKGSFSTLEIQRTEQGDSAMYLCASQGTDTQYFGPGTRLTVL.

The rearrangement uses TRBV5-8 and TRBJ1-1; TRBD1 matches at 7 bases. CDR1 and CDR2 from the germline V gene are SGHTS and YDEGEE. With V trimmed by 6 bases and J by 10 bases, 15 bases remained unmatched. This CDR3 contains 14 residues. CDR3 sequence: CASKNPGTVSSAFF. The CDR3 DNA reads TGTGCCAGCAAAAACCCTGGGACAGTTTCATCAGCTTTCTTT.

The chain employs TRBV7-8 and TRBJ1-2; D is possibly TRBD1 (5 bases). The CDR3 sequence is 14 residues long. Trimming took 1 base from V and 8 from J, leaving 14 bases between them. Germline V lookup: CDR1 SGHVS, CDR2 FQNEAQ. CDR3 residues: CASSLGGRGEGYTF. Here the CDR3 DNA reads TGTGCCAGCAGCTTAGGTGGGAGGGGTGAAGGCTACACCTTC.

V and J are TRBV29-1 and TRBJ2-7; no definite D call. The ends were cut back, 4 bases at V and 2 bases at J, with 9 bases in the middle. Germline V gene data show CDR1 as SQVTM and CDR2 as ANQGSEA. The CDR3 extends over 12 amino acids. CDR3 protein: CSVGQFPYEQYF. As DNA, the CDR3 is TGCAGCGTTGGGCAGTTCCCCTACGAGCAGTACTTC.

This clone was recorded only once. This chain joins TRBV19 and TRBJ2-1; 12 bases line up with TRBD1. Germline V gene data show CDR1 as LNHDA and CDR2 as SQIVND (reference sequence). With V trimmed by 8 bases and J by 8 bases, 13 bases remained unmatched. CDR3 size: 16 residues. The CDR3 nucleotides read TGTGCCAGTTCTGGCTTAGGGGGACAGGGGGCCTATGAGCAGTTCTTC. Protein: CASSGLGGQGAYEQFF.

The chain employs TRBV19 and TRBJ2-2; a weak D match, TRBD1 (5 bases). Germline CDR1 LNHDA, CDR2 SQIVND (reference sequence). V gave up 4 bases and J gave up 5 bases, with 11 bases separating them. This CDR3 has 14 amino acids. Written as DNA, the CDR3 is TGTGCCAGTAGTACCAGAGACAGTACCGGGGAGCTGTTTTTT. It specifies CASSTRDSTGELFF.

This clone was recorded a few times. The gene calls are TRBV19 and TRBJ2-3; a possible D gene is TRBD2 (6 bases). V lost 4 bases, J lost 11 bases, and 16 bases lay in between. This CDR3 contains 13 residues. Germline CDR1 is LNHDA and CDR2 is SQIVND (reference sequence). The CDR3 loop reads CASSTSSGTRQYF. Written as DNA, the CDR3 is TGTGCCAGTAGTACCTCCTCCGGGACTCGGCAGTATTTT.

The chain links TRBV30 to TRBJ2-7; perhaps TRBD2 as D (5 bases). This CDR3 spans 11 amino acids. V lost 2 bases, J lost 7 bases, and 9 bases lay in between. The germline V gene encodes CDR1 GTSNPN and CDR2 SVGIG (reference sequence). The CDR3 spells CAWSPSGEQYF. Written as DNA, the CDR3 is TGTGCCTGGAGTCCCTCGGGAGAGCAGTACTTC.